The 5 T cell receptor beta chains listed next were all sequenced from one sample in a study of spatial heterogeneity in lung cancer. Using its own MiXCR run on the 5' RACE reads, TCRdb lists one record per CDR3 protein. The sample includes about 48,000 distinct CDR3 sequences, approximately 5.7% of them seen just once. Time point indicated: sample taken at primary tumor resection. Sequencing was performed on whole RNA extracted from tumor and nontumor lung tissue, or from frozen PBMC, and the material was left unsorted. Sequences were derived from PBMCs, sampled at surgery. These receptors were taken from a male donor with early-stage non-small cell lung cancer.

At least ten counts were recorded for this clonotype. The V gene is TRBV3-1, the J gene TRBJ1-3; D gene ambiguous. CDR1 and CDR2 (germline): LGHDT, YNNKEL (reference sequence). The ends were cut back, 0 bases at V and 0 bases at J, with 6 bases in the middle. This CDR3 has 15 residues. This CDR3 reads CASSQDWSSGNTIYF. The CDR3 nucleotides read TGTGCCAGCAGCCAAGATTGGTCCTCTGGAAACACCATATATTTT.

This clonotype came up many times. This rearrangement joins TRBV3-1 to TRBJ1-1; D ambiguous. The CDR3 is made up of 13 amino acids. Trimming removed 4 bases from V and 8 bases from J, with 14 bases in between. Germline values: CDR1 LGHDT, CDR2 YNNKEL (reference sequence). The CDR3 spells CASSRGPLTEAFF. CDR3 DNA: TGTGCCAGCAGCCGCGGACCTTTGACCGAAGCTTTCTTT.

This clonotype showed up many times. This sequence joins TRBV20-1 and TRBJ1-4; possible D gene TRBD1, 5 bases. This CDR3 is 15 amino acids long. The V end was cut by 0 bases, the J end by 4 bases, with 12 bases between. Germline V gene data show CDR1 as DFQATT and CDR2 as SNEGSKA (reference sequence). The CDR3 protein is CSARDPQGGNEKLFF. DNA of the CDR3: TGCAGTGCTAGAGATCCCCAGGGAGGTAATGAAAAACTGTTTTTT.

This clonotype was detected many times. The V gene is TRBV7-2, the J gene TRBJ2-7; D might be TRBD2 (5 bases). The germline V gene encodes CDR1 SGHTA and CDR2 FQGNSA. This CDR3 is 14 amino acids long. V dropped 5 bases and J dropped 2 bases, with 13 bases sitting between them. The CDR3 DNA is TGTGCCAGCAGCCCCTTGGACTTAGCCTACGAGCAGTACTTC. It encodes CASSPLDLAYEQYF. Drawing the rest from reference TRBV7-2 and TRBJ2-7, the complete variable domain is GAGVSQSPSNKVTEKGKDVELRCDPISGHTALYWYRQSLGQGLEFLIYFQGNSAPDKSGLPSDRFSAERTGGSVSTLTIQRTQQEDSAVYLCASSPLDLAYEQYFGPGTRLTVT.

This clonotype was found many times. The rearrangement joins TRBV20-1 to TRBJ2-3; 12 bases fit TRBD2. CDR1 is DFQATT and CDR2 is SNEGSKA in the germline V gene (reference sequence). V gave up 6 bases and J gave up 1 base; unmatched junction bases: 14. The CDR3 is made up of 18 amino acids. The CDR3 sequence is CSAQGLAGGGQGTDTQYF. CDR3 nucleotides: TGCAGTGCCCAAGGCCTAGCGGGAGGGGGTCAGGGCACAGATACGCAGTATTTT.